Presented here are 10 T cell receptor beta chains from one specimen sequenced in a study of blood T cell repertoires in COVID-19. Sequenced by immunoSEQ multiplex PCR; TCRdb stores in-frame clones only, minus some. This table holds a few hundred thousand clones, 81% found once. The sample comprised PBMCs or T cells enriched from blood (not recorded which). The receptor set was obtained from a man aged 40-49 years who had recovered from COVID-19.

In DNA, the CDR3 is TGCAGCGTAGGGGGACTAGCCGCTGAGCAGTTCTTC. Its translation: CSVGGLAAEQFF. The chain uses TRBV29-1 and TRBJ2-1, with 9 bases matching TRBD2. Germline V gives CDR1 SQVTM, CDR2 ANQGSEA. This CDR3 region has 12 residues. J gave up 9 bases and V 6 bases, and 6 bases lay outside the gene matches.

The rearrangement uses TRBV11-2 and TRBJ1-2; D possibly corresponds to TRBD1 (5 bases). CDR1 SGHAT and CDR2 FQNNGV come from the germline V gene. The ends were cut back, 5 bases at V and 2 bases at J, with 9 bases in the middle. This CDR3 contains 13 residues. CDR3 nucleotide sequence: TGTGCCAGCAGCCAGGGATTGAACTATGGCTACACCTTC. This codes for CASSQGLNYGYTF.

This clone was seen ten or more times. The CDR3 here is CASSSLLNTEAFF. The CDR3, as DNA: TGTGCCAGCAGCTCTCTGCTAAACACTGAAGCTTTCTTT. J is TRBJ1-1 and V is TRBV7-2; no firm D call. Trimming took 4 bases from V and 2 from J, leaving 8 bases between them. CDR1 is SGHTA and CDR2 is FQGNSA in the germline V gene. The CDR3 runs to 13 residues.

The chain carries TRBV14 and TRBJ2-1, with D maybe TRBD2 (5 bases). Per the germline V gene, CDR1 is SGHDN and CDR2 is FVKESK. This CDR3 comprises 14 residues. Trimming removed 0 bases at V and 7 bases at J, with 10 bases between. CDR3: CASSQEGVTNEQFF. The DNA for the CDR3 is TGTGCCAGCAGCCAAGAGGGAGTGACGAATGAGCAGTTCTTC.

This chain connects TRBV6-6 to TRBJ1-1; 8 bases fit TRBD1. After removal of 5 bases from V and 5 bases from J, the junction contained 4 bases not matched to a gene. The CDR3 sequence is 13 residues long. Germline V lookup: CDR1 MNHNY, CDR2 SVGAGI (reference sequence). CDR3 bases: TGTGCCAGCAGTACAGGGGGTTGGACTGAAGCTTTCTTT. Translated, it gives CASSTGGWTEAFF.

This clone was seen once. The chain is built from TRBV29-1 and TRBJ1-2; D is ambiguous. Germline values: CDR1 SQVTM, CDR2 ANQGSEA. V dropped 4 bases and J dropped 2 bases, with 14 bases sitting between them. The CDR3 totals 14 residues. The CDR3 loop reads CSVAVQLGNYGYTF. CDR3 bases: TGCAGCGTTGCGGTCCAACTAGGGAACTATGGCTACACCTTC.

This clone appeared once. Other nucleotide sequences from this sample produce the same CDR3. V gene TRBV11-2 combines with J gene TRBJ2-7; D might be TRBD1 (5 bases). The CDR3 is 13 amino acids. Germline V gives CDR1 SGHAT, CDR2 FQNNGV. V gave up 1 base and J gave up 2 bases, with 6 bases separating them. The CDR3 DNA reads TGTGCCAGCAGCTTAGCAGGGCCCTACGAGCAGTACTTC. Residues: CASSLAGPYEQYF.

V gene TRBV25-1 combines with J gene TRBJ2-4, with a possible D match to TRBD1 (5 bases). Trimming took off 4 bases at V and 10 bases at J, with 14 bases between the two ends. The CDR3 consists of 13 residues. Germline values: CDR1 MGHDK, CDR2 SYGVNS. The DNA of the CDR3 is TGTGCCAGCAGTGGGGGCCCCCGAGGAATTCAGTACTTC. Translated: CASSGGPRGIQYF.

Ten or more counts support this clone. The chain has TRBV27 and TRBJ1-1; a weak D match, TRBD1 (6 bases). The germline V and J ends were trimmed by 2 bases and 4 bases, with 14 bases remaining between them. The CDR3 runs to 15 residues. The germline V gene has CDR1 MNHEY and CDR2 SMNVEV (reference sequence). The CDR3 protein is CASSLGGGRVTEAFF. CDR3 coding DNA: TGTGCCAGCAGTTTAGGGGGGGGGCGCGTCACTGAAGCTTTCTTT.

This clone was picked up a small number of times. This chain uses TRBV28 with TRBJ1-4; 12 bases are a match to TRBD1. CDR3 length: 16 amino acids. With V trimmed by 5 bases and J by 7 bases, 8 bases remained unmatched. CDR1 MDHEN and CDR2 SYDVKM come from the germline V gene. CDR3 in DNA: TGTGCCAGCAGTCTGGGACAGGGGGCGCAGAGTGAAAAACTGTTTTTT. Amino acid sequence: CASSLGQGAQSEKLFF. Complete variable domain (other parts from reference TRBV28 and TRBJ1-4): DVKVTQSSRYLVKRTGEKVFLECVQDMDHENMFWYRQDPGLGLRLIYFSYDVKMKEKGDIPEGYSVSREKKERFSLILESASTNQTSMYLCASSLGQGAQSEKLFFGSGTQLSVL.